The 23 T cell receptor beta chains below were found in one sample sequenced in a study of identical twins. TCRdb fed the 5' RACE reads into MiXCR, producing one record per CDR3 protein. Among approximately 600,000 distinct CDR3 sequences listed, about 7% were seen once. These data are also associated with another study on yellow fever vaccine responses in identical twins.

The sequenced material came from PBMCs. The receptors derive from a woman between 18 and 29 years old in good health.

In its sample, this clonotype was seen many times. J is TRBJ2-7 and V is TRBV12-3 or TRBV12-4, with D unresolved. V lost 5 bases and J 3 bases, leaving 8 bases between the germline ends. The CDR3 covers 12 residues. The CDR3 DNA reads TGTGCCAGCAGTCCCCACGTCTACGAGCAGTACTTC. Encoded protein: CASSPHVYEQYF.

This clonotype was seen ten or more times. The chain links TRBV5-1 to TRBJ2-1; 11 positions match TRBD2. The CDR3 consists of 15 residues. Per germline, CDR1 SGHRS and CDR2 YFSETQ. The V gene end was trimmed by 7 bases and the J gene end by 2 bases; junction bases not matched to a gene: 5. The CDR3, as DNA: TGCGCCAGCGGGCTTAGCGGGGGGGCCTACAATGAGCAGTTCTTC. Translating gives CASGLSGGAYNEQFF.

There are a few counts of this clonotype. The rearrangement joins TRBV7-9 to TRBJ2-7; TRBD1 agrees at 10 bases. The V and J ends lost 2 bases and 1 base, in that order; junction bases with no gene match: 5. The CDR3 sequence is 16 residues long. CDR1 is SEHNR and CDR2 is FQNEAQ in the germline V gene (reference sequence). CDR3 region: CASSLSRTGGSYEQYV. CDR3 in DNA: TGTGCCAGCAGCTTATCCCGGACAGGGGGGTCCTACGAGCAGTACGTC.

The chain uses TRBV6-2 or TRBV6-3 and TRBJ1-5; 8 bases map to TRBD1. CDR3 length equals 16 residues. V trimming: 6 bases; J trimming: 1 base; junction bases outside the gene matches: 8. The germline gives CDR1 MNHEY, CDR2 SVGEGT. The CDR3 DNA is TGTGCCAGCAGAAGAGGACAGGGCGGAAGCAATCAGCCCCAGCATTTT. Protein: CASRRGQGGSNQPQHF.

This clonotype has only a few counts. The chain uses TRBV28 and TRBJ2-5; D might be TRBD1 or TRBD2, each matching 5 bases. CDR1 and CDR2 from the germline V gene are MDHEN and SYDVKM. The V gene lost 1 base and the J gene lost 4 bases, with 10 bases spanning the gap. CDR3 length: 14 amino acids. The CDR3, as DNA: TGTGCCAGCAGTTTATACGGGACGGGAGAGACCCAGTACTTC. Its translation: CASSLYGTGETQYF.

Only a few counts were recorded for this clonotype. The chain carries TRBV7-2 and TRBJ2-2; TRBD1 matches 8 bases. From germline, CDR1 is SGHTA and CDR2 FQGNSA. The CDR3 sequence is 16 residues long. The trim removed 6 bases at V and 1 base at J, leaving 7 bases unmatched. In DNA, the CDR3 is TGTGCCAGCAGGACCTCCGGGACAGGGAACACCGGGGAGCTGTTTTTT. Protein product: CASRTSGTGNTGELFF.

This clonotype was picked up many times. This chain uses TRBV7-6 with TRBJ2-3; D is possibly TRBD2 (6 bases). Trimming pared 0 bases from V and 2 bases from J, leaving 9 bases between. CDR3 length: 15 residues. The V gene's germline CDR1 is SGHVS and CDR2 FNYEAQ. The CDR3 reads CASSLAAGFTDTQYF. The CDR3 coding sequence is TGTGCCAGCAGCTTAGCGGCGGGGTTCACAGATACGCAGTATTTT.

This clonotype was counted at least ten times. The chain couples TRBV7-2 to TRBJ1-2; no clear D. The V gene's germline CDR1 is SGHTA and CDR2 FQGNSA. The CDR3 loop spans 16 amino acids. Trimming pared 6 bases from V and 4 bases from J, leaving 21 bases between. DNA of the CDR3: TGTGCCAGCAGTACAGTGTCCCTACGGGATATCTATGGCTACACCTTC. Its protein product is CASSTVSLRDIYGYTF.

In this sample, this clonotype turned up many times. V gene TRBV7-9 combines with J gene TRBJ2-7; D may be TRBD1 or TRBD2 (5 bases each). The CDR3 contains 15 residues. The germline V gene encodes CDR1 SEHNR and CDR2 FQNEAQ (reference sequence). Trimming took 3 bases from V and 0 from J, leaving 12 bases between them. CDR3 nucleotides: TGTGCCAGCAGCTTTGGGACGGATCTCTCCTACGAGCAGTACTTC. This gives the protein CASSFGTDLSYEQYF. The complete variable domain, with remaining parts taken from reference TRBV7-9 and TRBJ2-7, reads DTGVSQNPRHKITKRGQNVTFRCDPISEHNRLYWYRQTLGQGPEFLTYFQNEAQLEKSRLLSDRFSAERPKGSFSTLEIQRTEQGDSAMYLCASSFGTDLSYEQYFGPGTRLTVT.

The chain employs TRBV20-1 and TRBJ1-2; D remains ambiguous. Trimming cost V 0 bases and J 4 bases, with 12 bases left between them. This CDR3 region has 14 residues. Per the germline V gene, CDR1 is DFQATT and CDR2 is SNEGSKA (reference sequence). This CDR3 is CSARDGVIGYGYTF. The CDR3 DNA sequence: TGCAGTGCTAGAGATGGGGTTATTGGCTATGGCTACACCTTC.

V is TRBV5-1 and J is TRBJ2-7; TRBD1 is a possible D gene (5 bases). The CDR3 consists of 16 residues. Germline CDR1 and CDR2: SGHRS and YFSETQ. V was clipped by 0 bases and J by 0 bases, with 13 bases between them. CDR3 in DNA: TGCGCCAGCAGCTTGGGCCGACAGCTCAGCTCCTACGAGCAGTACTTC. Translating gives CASSLGRQLSSYEQYF. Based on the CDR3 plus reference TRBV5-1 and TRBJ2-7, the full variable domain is KAGVTQTPRYLIKTRGQQVTLSCSPISGHRSVSWYQQTPGQGLQFLFEYFSETQRNKGNFPGRFSGRQFSNSRSEMNVSTLELGDSALYLCASSLGRQLSSYEQYFGPGTRLTVT.

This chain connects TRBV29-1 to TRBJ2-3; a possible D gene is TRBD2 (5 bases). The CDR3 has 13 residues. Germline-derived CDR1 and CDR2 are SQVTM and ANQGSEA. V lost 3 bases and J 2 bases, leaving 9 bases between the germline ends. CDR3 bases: TGCAGCGTTGACGAGGGAGTCACAGATACGCAGTATTTT. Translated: CSVDEGVTDTQYF.

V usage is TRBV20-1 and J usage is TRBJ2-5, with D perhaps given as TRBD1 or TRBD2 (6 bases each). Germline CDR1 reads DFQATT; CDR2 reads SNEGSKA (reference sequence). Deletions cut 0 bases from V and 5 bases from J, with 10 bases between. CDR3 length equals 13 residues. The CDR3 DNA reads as TGCAGTGCTAGAGAGGGGGGCAGGGAGACCCAGTACTTC. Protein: CSAREGGRETQYF.

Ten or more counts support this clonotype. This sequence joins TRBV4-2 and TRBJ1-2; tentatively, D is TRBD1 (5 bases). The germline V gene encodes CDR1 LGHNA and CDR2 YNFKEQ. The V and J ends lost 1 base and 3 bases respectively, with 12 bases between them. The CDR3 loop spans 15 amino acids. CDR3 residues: CASSQVVGRDYGYTF. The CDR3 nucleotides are TGTGCCAGCAGCCAAGTTGTGGGGCGCGACTATGGCTACACCTTC.

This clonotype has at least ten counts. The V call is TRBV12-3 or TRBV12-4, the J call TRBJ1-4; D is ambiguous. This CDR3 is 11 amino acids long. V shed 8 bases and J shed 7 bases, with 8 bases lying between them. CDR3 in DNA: TGTGCCAGCTTGACGGGTGAAAAACTGTTTTTT. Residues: CASLTGEKLFF.

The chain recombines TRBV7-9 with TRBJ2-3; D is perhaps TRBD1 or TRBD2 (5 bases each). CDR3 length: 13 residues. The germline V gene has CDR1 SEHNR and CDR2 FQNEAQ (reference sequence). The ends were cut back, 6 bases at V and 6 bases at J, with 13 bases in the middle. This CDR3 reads CASSKTREDTQYF. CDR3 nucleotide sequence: TGTGCCAGCAGTAAAACCAGGGAGGATACGCAGTATTTT.

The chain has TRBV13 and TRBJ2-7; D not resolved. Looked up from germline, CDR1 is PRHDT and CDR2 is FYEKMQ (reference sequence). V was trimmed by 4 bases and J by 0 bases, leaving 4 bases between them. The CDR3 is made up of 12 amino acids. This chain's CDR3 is CASSWSSYEQYF. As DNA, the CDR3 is TGTGCCAGCAGCTGGTCCTCCTACGAGCAGTACTTC.

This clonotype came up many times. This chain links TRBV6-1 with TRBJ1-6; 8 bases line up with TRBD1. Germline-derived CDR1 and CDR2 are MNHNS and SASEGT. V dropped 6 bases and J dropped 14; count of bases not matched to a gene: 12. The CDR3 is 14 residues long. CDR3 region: CASRQTGDLGALHF. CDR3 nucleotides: TGTGCCAGCAGGCAGACAGGGGACCTAGGGGCCCTCCACTTT.

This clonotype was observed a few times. The chain's CDR3 is CASRTGLAGTDTQYF. The DNA for the CDR3 is TGTGCCAGCAGGACAGGACTAGCGGGCACAGATACGCAGTATTTT. The chain recombines TRBV6-1 with TRBJ2-3; TRBD2 agrees at 10 bases. The CDR3 is 15 residues long. The V and J ends lost 6 bases and 1 base, in that order; junction bases with no gene match: 4. Germline CDR1 is MNHNS and CDR2 is SASEGT.

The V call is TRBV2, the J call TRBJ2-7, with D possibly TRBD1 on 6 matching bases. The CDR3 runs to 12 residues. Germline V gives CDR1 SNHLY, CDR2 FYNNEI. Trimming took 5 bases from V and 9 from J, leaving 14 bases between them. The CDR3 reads CASSPTGRGQYF. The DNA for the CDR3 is TGTGCCAGCAGTCCTACAGGGAGAGGGCAGTACTTC.

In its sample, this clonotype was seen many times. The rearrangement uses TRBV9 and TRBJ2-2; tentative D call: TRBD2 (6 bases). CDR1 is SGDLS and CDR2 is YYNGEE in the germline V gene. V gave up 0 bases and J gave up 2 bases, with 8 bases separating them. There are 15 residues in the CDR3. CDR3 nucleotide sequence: TGTGCCAGCAGCGTAGCGGGAGCAAACACCGGGGAGCTGTTTTTT. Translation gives CASSVAGANTGELFF.

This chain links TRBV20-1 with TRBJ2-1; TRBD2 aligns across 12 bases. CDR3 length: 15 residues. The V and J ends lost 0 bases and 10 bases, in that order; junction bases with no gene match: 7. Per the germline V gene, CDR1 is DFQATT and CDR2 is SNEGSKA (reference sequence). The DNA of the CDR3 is TGCAGTGCTAGAGATGCCGGGACTAGCGGGTGGGAGCAGTTCTTC. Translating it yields CSARDAGTSGWEQFF.

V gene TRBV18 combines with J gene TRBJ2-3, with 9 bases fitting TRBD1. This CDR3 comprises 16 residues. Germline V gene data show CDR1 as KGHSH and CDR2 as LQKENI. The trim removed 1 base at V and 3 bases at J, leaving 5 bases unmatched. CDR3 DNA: TGTGCCAGCTCACCACAAGGACAGGGGTCTACAGATACGCAGTATTTT. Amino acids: CASSPQGQGSTDTQYF.